One sample yielded the 8 T cell receptor beta chains listed below, sequenced in a study of PD-1 blockade in mismatch repair-deficient tumors. Sequenced by immunoSEQ multiplex PCR; TCRdb stores in-frame clones only, minus some. The data contain around 18,000 clones, over 70% of them singletons. Source: PBMCs, taken less than 25 weeks after starting pembrolizumab. Receptors were obtained from an adult with mismatch repair-deficient cancer.

The chain carries TRBV5-4 and TRBJ2-5; weak D call: TRBD2 (5 bases). With 7 bases removed from V and 5 bases from J, the gap between germline ends came to 21 bases. The CDR3 sequence is 15 residues long. Germline V CDR1 and CDR2: SGHNT, YYREEE (reference sequence). The CDR3 nucleotides are TGTGCCAGCTCCCCGGCCCATGGGGAGAGGGAGACCCAGTACTTC. This codes for CASSPAHGERETQYF.

The rearrangement links TRBV21-1 to TRBJ1-2; the table's D call, TRBD1, was not checked against the DNA. TRBV21-1 is a pseudogene locus. The CDR3 totals 16 residues. The CDR3 nucleotides are TGTGCCAGCAGCAAATCCCCTGGGACAGGGGTTAATGGCTACACCTTC. Amino acids: CASSKSPGTGVNGYTF.

J is TRBJ1-5 and V is TRBV5-1, with TRBD1 matching 9 bases. V lost 3 bases, J lost 4 bases, and 2 bases stayed unmatched. The germline gives CDR1 SGHRS, CDR2 YFSETQ. The CDR3 sequence is 14 residues long. The CDR3 DNA reads as TGCGCCAGCAGCTGGGGACAGGGAAATCAGCCCCAGCATTTT. Its protein is CASSWGQGNQPQHF.

Here the CDR3 DNA reads TGTGCCAGCTCACAGGGGATGGACAGCGCCCGCGGCTACACCTTC. Its protein is CASSQGMDSARGYTF. V is TRBV18 and J is TRBJ1-2, with D perhaps matching TRBD1 (6 bases). The CDR3 loop spans 15 amino acids. Germline CDR1 and CDR2: KGHSH and LQKENI. The germline V and J ends were trimmed by 4 bases and 8 bases, with 20 bases remaining between them.

The rearrangement links TRBV18 to TRBJ2-1, with 9 bases matching TRBD1. The J segment lost 4 bases and the V segment lost 3 bases, leaving 7 bases of the junction unmatched. Per germline, CDR1 KGHSH and CDR2 LQKENI. The CDR3 length is 16 residues. The CDR3 bases are TGTGCCAGCTCACCGTTAAGGGACAGGGTTTACAATGAGCAGTTCTTC. Translation gives CASSPLRDRVYNEQFF.

A single count supports this clone. The rearrangement joins TRBV28 to TRBJ1-3; D unresolved. This CDR3 region has 17 residues. CDR1 is MDHEN, CDR2 SYDVKM, per germline. Trimming removed 2 bases from V and 4 bases from J, with 18 bases in between. CDR3 nucleotide sequence: TGTGCCAGCAGTTTAAGTGTGAACCCCGGTCGGGGAAACACCATATATTTT. Its protein is CASSLSVNPGRGNTIYF.

The chain combines TRBV5-1 with TRBJ2-1, with 11 bases that match TRBD2. V was pared by 3 bases and J by 7 bases, with 18 bases of the junction left unmatched. The CDR3 is 19 residues long. Germline CDR1 reads SGHRS; CDR2 reads YFSETQ. The CDR3 bases are TGCGCCAGCAGCTACACAAAGACCCTACTAGCGGGAGCGGGGAATGAGCAGTTCTTC. Amino acid sequence: CASSYTKTLLAGAGNEQFF. The whole variable domain, filled in from reference TRBV5-1 and TRBJ2-1, reads KAGVTQTPRYLIKTRGQQVTLSCSPISGHRSVSWYQQTPGQGLQFLFEYFSETQRNKGNFPGRFSGRQFSNSRSEMNVSTLELGDSALYLCASSYTKTLLAGAGNEQFFGPGTRLTVL.

The chain is built from TRBV5-4 and TRBJ2-7; 12 nucleotides line up with TRBD2. The CDR3 contains 15 residues. Trimming removed 1 base from V and 5 bases from J; junction bases left unmatched: 4. CDR1 and CDR2 from the germline V gene are SGHNT and YYREEE (reference sequence). The CDR3, as DNA: TGTGCCAGCAGCTTGAGACTAGCGGGAGCAAACGAGCAGTACTTC. This gives the protein CASSLRLAGANEQYF.